These 31 T cell receptor beta chains were sequenced from one sample in a study of blood T cells in healthy people across ages. The use of a sample-barcoded 5' primer and a J-beta primer mix characterized a second PCR of about 6 to 11 cycles. From the 5' RACE reads, TCRdb called clonotypes with MiXCR, one entry per CDR3 protein. This sample has hundreds of thousands of distinct CDR3 sequences, with approximately 50% found just once. The source material was blood. The receptors stem from a woman aged 55-69 years in good health.

This chain links TRBV27 with TRBJ2-7, with D possibly matching TRBD2 (5 bases). The V end lost 6 bases, the J end lost 1 base, and 13 bases lay between the germline ends. Germline V CDR1 and CDR2: MNHEY, SMNVEV (reference sequence). The CDR3 sequence is 14 residues long. The DNA of the CDR3 is TGTGCCAGCAGGCCGAGGGAAAGGTCCTACGAGCAGTACTTC. Amino acids: CASRPRERSYEQYF.

The chain links TRBV28 to TRBJ2-5; possible D gene TRBD2, 5 bases. V shed 4 bases and J shed 4 bases, with 13 bases lying between them. The V gene's germline CDR1 is MDHEN and CDR2 SYDVKM. This CDR3 has 14 residues. DNA of the CDR3: TGTGCCAGCAGTTCGGAGCAGGAGGTAGAGACCCAGTACTTC. It specifies CASSSEQEVETQYF.

This clonotype was counted only a few times. J is TRBJ2-5 and V is TRBV4-1, with no clear D. Germline CDR1 and CDR2: MGHRA and YSYEKL. Trimming left V 0 bases short and J 5 bases short, with 10 bases between. CDR3 size: 14 residues. CDR3 residues: CASSQDRVGETQYF. The CDR3 DNA reads TGCGCCAGCAGCCAAGACCGAGTAGGGGAGACCCAGTACTTC.

This clonotype has just a few counts. The chain combines TRBV20-1 with TRBJ2-7, with TRBD1 matching 10 bases. The CDR3 consists of 14 residues. Germline values: CDR1 DFQATT, CDR2 SNEGSKA (reference sequence). V lost 6 bases and J lost 1; bases outside the gene matches: 6. CDR3 sequence reads: CSAKTGGPSYEQYF. In DNA form, the CDR3 reads TGCAGTGCCAAGACAGGGGGCCCATCCTACGAGCAGTACTTC.

The chain links TRBV20-1 to TRBJ1-1, with 7 bases matching TRBD1. Germline values: CDR1 DFQATT, CDR2 SNEGSKA (reference sequence). V shed 1 base and J 1 base; nucleotides not matched to a gene: 6. The CDR3 consists of 15 residues. Here the CDR3 DNA reads TGCAGTGCTAGAGGGAACAGGGGATGGAACACTGAAGCTTTCTTT. It is translated as CSARGNRGWNTEAFF.

V gene TRBV5-1 combines with J gene TRBJ2-1; TRBD1 matches at 9 bases. Trimming removed 2 bases from V and 8 bases from J; junction bases left unmatched: 11. Per the germline V gene, CDR1 is SGHRS and CDR2 is YFSETQ. The CDR3 has 16 residues. CDR3: CASSLNLGQGGDEQFF. CDR3 nucleotide sequence: TGCGCCAGCAGCTTAAATTTGGGACAGGGCGGGGATGAGCAGTTCTTC.

This clonotype has only one observation. V gene TRBV28 combines with J gene TRBJ2-3; 9 nucleotides line up with TRBD2. The CDR3 length is 17 residues. Germline V gene lookup returns CDR1 MDHEN and CDR2 SYDVKM. The trim removed 4 bases at V and 1 base at J, leaving 9 bases unmatched. The DNA for the CDR3 is TGTGCCAGCAGTTCCCACGGCGGGAGGGCCGGCACAGATACGCAGTATTTT. Protein sequence: CASSSHGGRAGTDTQYF.

V gene TRBV20-1 combines with J gene TRBJ1-2, with 10 bases matching TRBD1. The trim removed 3 bases at V and 4 bases at J, leaving 11 bases unmatched. This CDR3 has 16 residues. Looked up from germline, CDR1 is DFQATT and CDR2 is SNEGSKA (reference sequence). In DNA form, the CDR3 reads TGCAGTGCTAGCACCGGGACAGGGGTTTGGGGCTATGGCTACACCTTC. This encodes CSASTGTGVWGYGYTF.

The chain links TRBV7-2 to TRBJ2-1; 9 bases are shared with TRBD2. Germline V gives CDR1 SGHTA, CDR2 FQGNSA. This CDR3 contains 15 residues. J lost 0 bases, V lost 7 bases, and 4 bases had no gene match. In DNA form, the CDR3 reads TGTGCCAGCAACCTAGCGGGGAGCTCCTACAATGAGCAGTTCTTC. As protein: CASNLAGSSYNEQFF.

The gene calls are TRBV23-1 and TRBJ2-7; D tentatively reads TRBD1 or TRBD2 (5 bases each). TRBV23-1 is annotated as an ORF whose role is uncertain. The CDR3 contains 14 residues. The V end was cut by 8 bases, the J end by 6 bases, with 20 bases between. The CDR3 sequence is CASGDVLPGSEQYF. CDR3 bases: TGCGCCAGCGGGGACGTCTTACCCGGCTCCGAGCAGTACTTC.

The chain has TRBV6-2 or TRBV6-3 and TRBJ2-1, with unresolved D. The CDR3 loop spans 18 amino acids. Germline V CDR1 and CDR2: MNHEY, SVGEGT. Trimming pared 5 bases from V and 0 bases from J, leaving 20 bases between. The CDR3 is CASSRPTRTRSSYNEQFF. Written as DNA, the CDR3 is TGTGCCAGCAGTCGCCCTACCCGGACGCGAAGCTCCTACAATGAGCAGTTCTTC.

The chain has TRBV9 and TRBJ2-7; 13 bases are a match to TRBD2. From germline, CDR1 is SGDLS and CDR2 YYNGEE. This CDR3 has 15 amino acids. Losses at the gene ends were 3 bases for V and 3 bases for J; bases not matched to a gene: 3. The CDR3 is CASSETSGGFYEQYF. DNA for the CDR3: TGTGCCAGCAGCGAGACTAGCGGGGGGTTCTACGAGCAGTACTTC.

The rearrangement uses TRBV5-1 and TRBJ2-1, with 8 positions matching TRBD1. Looked up from germline, CDR1 is SGHRS and CDR2 is YFSETQ. The CDR3 is 16 residues long. After removal of 1 base from V and 7 bases from J, the junction contained 10 bases not matched to a gene. The CDR3 loop reads CASSLFGQGAGNEQFF. The CDR3 coding sequence is TGCGCCAGCAGCTTGTTCGGGCAGGGGGCGGGAAATGAGCAGTTCTTC. Looking up the rest from reference TRBV5-1 and TRBJ2-1 gives the full variable domain: KAGVTQTPRYLIKTRGQQVTLSCSPISGHRSVSWYQQTPGQGLQFLFEYFSETQRNKGNFPGRFSGRQFSNSRSEMNVSTLELGDSALYLCASSLFGQGAGNEQFFGPGTRLTVL.

The V and J genes are TRBV14 and TRBJ2-3, with TRBD1 as a possible D gene (6 bases). This CDR3 spans 16 amino acids. Trimming stripped 1 base from V and 7 bases from J, with 18 bases between. Germline values: CDR1 SGHDN, CDR2 FVKESK. The CDR3 DNA reads TGTGCCAGCAGCCAAGGCAGGGGACCTGCCATCTATACGCAGTATTTT. It specifies CASSQGRGPAIYTQYF. Full variable domain (rest looked up from reference TRBV14 and TRBJ2-3): EAGVTQFPSHSVIEKGQTVTLRCDPISGHDNLYWYRRVMGKEIKFLLHFVKESKQDESGMPNNRFLAERTGGTYSTLKVQPAELEDSGVYFCASSQGRGPAIYTQYFGPGTRLTVL.

This clonotype was found a few times. The J gene is TRBJ1-2, the V gene TRBV6-2 or TRBV6-3, with D tentatively TRBD1 (6 bases). V lost 2 bases to trimming and J lost 4 bases, with 11 bases between them. CDR1 is MNHEY, CDR2 SVGEGT, per germline. This CDR3 is 14 amino acids long. The DNA of the CDR3 is TGTGCCAGCAGTTACGCCAGGGGAGGCTATGGCTACACCTTC. It is translated as CASSYARGGYGYTF.

The chain is built from TRBV6-6 and TRBJ2-7; no firm D call. This CDR3 spans 14 amino acids. Germline V lookup: CDR1 MNHNY, CDR2 SVGAGI (reference sequence). Trimming removed 1 base at V and 0 bases at J, with 7 bases between. The CDR3 loop reads CASSYWQDSYEQYF. CDR3 nucleotides: TGTGCCAGCAGTTACTGGCAGGACTCCTACGAGCAGTACTTC.

This clonotype came up a few times. The chain is built from TRBV3-1 and TRBJ2-5; TRBD2 might be the D (6 bases). The last part of the DNA fits TRBJ2-7 better; the J call may be wrong. The length of the CDR3 is 15 residues. The germline V gene encodes CDR1 LGHDT and CDR2 YNNKEL (reference sequence). The CDR3 loop reads CASSPDWGGNYEQYF. The CDR3 DNA follows: TGTGCCAGCAGCCCAGATTGGGGAGGAAACTACGAGCAGTACTTC.

Regarding this clonotype: One base away lies a much larger clone, so this may be a sequencing read error. This chain uses TRBV28 with TRBJ2-1; D not resolved. This CDR3 is 17 amino acids long. Germline V gene lookup returns CDR1 MDHEN and CDR2 SYDVKM. Trimming removed 3 bases at V and 10 bases at J, with 25 bases between. The CDR3 sequence: CASSLTFGDRTNREQFF. In DNA form, the CDR3 reads TGTGCCAGCAGTTTGACGTTCGGAGACCGGACCAACCGGGAGCAGTTCTTC.

The chain joins TRBV15 to TRBJ1-3; unclear D gene. The CDR3 spans 17 residues. The V gene's germline CDR1 is LNHNV and CDR2 YYDKDF (reference sequence). V was clipped by 0 bases and J by 0 bases, with 12 bases between them. Here the CDR3 reads CATSRDQAGSSGNTIYF. CDR3 nucleotide sequence: TGTGCCACCAGCAGAGATCAGGCGGGCAGCTCTGGAAACACCATATATTTT.

The rearrangement links TRBV6-6 to TRBJ2-7, with D perhaps TRBD1 or TRBD2 (7 bases each). The CDR3 is 15 residues long. Germline loops: CDR1 MNHNY, CDR2 SVGAGI (reference sequence). V lost 6 bases and J 0 bases, leaving 15 bases between the germline ends. The CDR3 is CASRGGTDLSYEQYF. DNA of the CDR3: TGTGCCAGCAGGGGAGGGACAGATCTCTCCTACGAGCAGTACTTC.

Only a few counts were recorded for this clonotype. The gene calls are TRBV7-3 and TRBJ2-7, with D tentatively TRBD1 (5 bases). V lost 2 bases to trimming and J lost 7 bases, with 18 bases between them. The CDR3 spans 15 residues. The germline CDR1 and CDR2 sequences are SGHTA and FQGTGA. CDR3 bases: TGTGCCAGCAGCTTAGAGCAGGGTAGTTTCAATGAGCAGTACTTC. Amino acids: CASSLEQGSFNEQYF.

This clonotype was seen more than once but under ten times. The J gene is TRBJ2-7, the V gene TRBV29-1; TRBD1 aligns across 11 bases. The CDR3 consists of 13 residues. The V segment lost 6 bases and the J segment 0 bases; nucleotides outside the gene matches: 1. Germline V CDR1 and CDR2: SQVTM, ANQGSEA. CDR3 in DNA: TGCAGCGTGGGGACAGGGGGCTCCTACGAGCAGTACTTC. Amino acids: CSVGTGGSYEQYF.

CDR3 residues: CASRADRGYEQYF. CDR3 in DNA: TGTGCCAGCAGAGCGGACAGGGGATACGAGCAGTACTTC. This chain links TRBV2 with TRBJ2-7; TRBD1 matches at 9 bases. Losses at the gene ends were 6 bases for V and 4 bases for J; bases not matched to a gene: 4. The CDR3 covers 13 residues. CDR1 is SNHLY and CDR2 is FYNNEI in the germline V gene.

The J gene is TRBJ2-1, the V gene TRBV7-2; 8 bases fit TRBD2. Germline lookup yields CDR1 SGHTA and CDR2 FQGNSA. V was clipped by 1 base and J by 7 bases; unmatched bases: 9. The CDR3 is 16 amino acids. CDR3 amino acids: CASSLVVGRGENEQFF. In nucleotides, the CDR3 is TGTGCCAGCAGCTTAGTTGTCGGGAGGGGGGAGAATGAGCAGTTCTTC.

The count of this clonotype is one. V gene TRBV30 combines with J gene TRBJ1-1; D remains unclear. The germline V gene encodes CDR1 GTSNPN and CDR2 SVGIG (reference sequence). V was trimmed by 7 bases and J by 3 bases, leaving 21 bases between them. The CDR3 is 15 residues long. The CDR3 DNA reads as TGTGCCTTGAAATACAGAGACTCCTGGTACACTGAAGCTTTCTTT. It yields the protein CALKYRDSWYTEAFF.

The genes are TRBV27 and TRBJ1-2, with TRBD1 identical over 7 bases. Germline CDR1 MNHEY, CDR2 SMNVEV (reference sequence). The CDR3 runs 12 residues. V lost 5 bases and J lost 6; bases outside the gene matches: 3. CDR3 coding DNA: TGTGCCAGCAGTCAGGGACAGAATGGCTACACCTTC. Amino acids: CASSQGQNGYTF.

This clonotype appeared many times. The chain joins TRBV6-2 or TRBV6-3 to TRBJ1-1; D unresolved. Germline CDR1 reads MNHEY; CDR2 reads SVGEGT. The germline V and J ends were trimmed by 2 bases and 0 bases, with 7 bases remaining between them. This CDR3 comprises 14 residues. DNA for the CDR3: TGTGCCAGCAGTTACCGTCCCTTGAACACTGAAGCTTTCTTT. It yields the protein CASSYRPLNTEAFF.

The rearrangement joins TRBV24-1 to TRBJ2-5; TRBD1 or TRBD2 may be the D gene (5 bases each). Deletions cut 3 bases from V and 5 bases from J, with 15 bases between. The germline V gene encodes CDR1 KGHDR and CDR2 SFDVKD. The CDR3 has 15 residues. The DNA of the CDR3 is TGTGCCACCAGTGATCCTGGGACGGGACGGGAGACCCAGTACTTC. This translates into CATSDPGTGRETQYF.

The chain has TRBV20-1 and TRBJ1-1, with 11 bases aligning to TRBD1. The CDR3 extends over 14 amino acids. V lost 4 bases, J lost 6 bases, and 7 bases stayed unmatched. Germline loops: CDR1 DFQATT, CDR2 SNEGSKA (reference sequence). In DNA form, the CDR3 reads TGCAGTGCTAATACGGACAGGGGGCGGGCTGAAGCTTTCTTT. Amino acids: CSANTDRGRAEAFF.

This clonotype came up once. CDR3 residues: CASRSRGRTPYEQYF. In DNA, the CDR3 is TGTGCCAGCAGGTCACGAGGGCGGACCCCCTACGAGCAGTACTTC. The V and J genes are TRBV6-1 and TRBJ2-7; weak D call: TRBD2 (5 bases). Per the germline V gene, CDR1 is MNHNS and CDR2 is SASEGT. V dropped 6 bases and J dropped 2 bases, with 17 bases sitting between them. This CDR3 region has 15 residues.

This chain connects TRBV14 to TRBJ1-5; possibly TRBD1 for D (5 bases). This CDR3 is built from 13 residues. Between the trimmed V and J ends, which lost 3 bases and 6 bases, there was a span of 9 bases. CDR1 SGHDN and CDR2 FVKESK come from the germline V gene. As DNA, the CDR3 is TGTGCCAGCAGCCAGGGAGGGGTTCAGCCCCAGCATTTT. It codes for CASSQGGVQPQHF.